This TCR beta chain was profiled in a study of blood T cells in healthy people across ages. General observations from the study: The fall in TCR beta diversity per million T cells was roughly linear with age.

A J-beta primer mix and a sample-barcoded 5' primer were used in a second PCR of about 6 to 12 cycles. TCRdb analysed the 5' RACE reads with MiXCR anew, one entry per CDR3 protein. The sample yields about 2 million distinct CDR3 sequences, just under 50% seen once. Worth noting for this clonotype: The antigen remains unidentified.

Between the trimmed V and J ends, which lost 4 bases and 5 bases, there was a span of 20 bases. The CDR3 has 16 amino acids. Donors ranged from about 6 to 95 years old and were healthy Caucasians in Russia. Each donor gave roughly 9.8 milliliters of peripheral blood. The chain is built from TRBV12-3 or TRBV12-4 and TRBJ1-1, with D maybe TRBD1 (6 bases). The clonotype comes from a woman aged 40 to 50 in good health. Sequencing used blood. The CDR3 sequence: CASSSRGMGARTEAFF. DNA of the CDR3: TGTGCCAGCAGTTCCCGAGGAATGGGGGCGCGAACTGAAGCTTTCTTT.